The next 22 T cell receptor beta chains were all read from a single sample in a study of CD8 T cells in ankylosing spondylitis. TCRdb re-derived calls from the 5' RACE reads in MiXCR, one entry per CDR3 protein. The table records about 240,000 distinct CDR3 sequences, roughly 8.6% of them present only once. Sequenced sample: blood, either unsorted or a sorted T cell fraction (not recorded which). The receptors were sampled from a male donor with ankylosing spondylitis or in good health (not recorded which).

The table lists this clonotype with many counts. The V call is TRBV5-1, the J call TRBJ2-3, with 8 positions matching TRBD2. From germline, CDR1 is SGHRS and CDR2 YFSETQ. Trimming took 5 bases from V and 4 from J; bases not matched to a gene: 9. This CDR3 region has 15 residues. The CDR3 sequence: CASSGGSGKADTQYF. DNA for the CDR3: TGCGCCAGCAGTGGTGGTAGCGGGAAGGCAGATACGCAGTATTTT.

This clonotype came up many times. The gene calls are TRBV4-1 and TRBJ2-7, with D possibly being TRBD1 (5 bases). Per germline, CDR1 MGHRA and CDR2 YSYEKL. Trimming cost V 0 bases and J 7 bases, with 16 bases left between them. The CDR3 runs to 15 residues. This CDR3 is CASSQEKGKSYEQYF. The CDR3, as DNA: TGCGCCAGCAGCCAAGAAAAGGGGAAGAGTTATGAGCAGTACTTC.

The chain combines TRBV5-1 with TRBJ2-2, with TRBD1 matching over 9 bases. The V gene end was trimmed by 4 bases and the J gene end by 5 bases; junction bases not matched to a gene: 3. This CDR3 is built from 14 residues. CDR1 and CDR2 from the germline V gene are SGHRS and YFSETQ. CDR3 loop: CASSPGTGTGELFF. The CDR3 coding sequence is TGCGCCAGCAGCCCCGGGACAGGGACCGGGGAGCTGTTTTTT.

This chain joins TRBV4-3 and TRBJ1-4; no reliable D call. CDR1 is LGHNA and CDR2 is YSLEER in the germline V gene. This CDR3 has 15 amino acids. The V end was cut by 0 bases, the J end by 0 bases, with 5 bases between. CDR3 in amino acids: CASSQEASTNEKLFF. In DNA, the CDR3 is TGCGCCAGCAGCCAAGAAGCGTCAACTAATGAAAAACTGTTTTTT.

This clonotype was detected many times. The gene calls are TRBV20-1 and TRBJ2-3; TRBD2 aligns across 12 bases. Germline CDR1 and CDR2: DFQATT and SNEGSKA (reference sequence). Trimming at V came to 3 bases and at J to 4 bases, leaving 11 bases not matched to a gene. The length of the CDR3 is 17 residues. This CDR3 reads CSASYSLTSGRPDTQYF. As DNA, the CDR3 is TGCAGTGCTAGCTACTCCCTGACTAGCGGGAGACCAGATACGCAGTATTTT.

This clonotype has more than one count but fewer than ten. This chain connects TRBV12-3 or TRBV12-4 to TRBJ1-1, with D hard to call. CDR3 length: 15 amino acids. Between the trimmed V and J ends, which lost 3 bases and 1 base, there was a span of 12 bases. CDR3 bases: TGTGCCAGCAGTTTCCACACTCCTCCGAACACTGAAGCTTTCTTT. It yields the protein CASSFHTPPNTEAFF.

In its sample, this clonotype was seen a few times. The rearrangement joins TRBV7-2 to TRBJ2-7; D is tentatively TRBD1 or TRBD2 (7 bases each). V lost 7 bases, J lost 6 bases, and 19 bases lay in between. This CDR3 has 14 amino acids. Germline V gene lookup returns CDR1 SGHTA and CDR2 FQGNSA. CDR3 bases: TGTGCCAGCATCAGGGGGGGGTCGTTCGCCGAGCAGTACTTC. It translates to CASIRGGSFAEQYF.

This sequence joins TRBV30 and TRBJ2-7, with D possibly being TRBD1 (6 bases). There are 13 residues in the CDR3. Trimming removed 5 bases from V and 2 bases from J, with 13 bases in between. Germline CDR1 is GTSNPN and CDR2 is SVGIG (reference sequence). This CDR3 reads CAWGRDKPYEQYF. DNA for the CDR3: TGTGCCTGGGGTAGGGACAAACCCTACGAGCAGTACTTC.

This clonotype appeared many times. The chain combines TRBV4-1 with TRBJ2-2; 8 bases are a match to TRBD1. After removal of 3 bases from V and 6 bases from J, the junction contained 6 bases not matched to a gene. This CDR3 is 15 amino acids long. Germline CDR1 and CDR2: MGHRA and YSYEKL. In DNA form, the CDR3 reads TGCGCCAGCAGCCAGGGGACAGGAGGACCCGGGGAGCTGTTTTTT. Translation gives CASSQGTGGPGELFF.

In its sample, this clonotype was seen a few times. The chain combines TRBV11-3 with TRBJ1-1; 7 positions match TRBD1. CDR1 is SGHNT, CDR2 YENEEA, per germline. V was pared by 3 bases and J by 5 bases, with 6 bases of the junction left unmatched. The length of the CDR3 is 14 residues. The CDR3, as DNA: TGTGCCAGCAGCTTGGGAGGGGGCCGGACTGAAGCTTTCTTT. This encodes CASSLGGGRTEAFF.

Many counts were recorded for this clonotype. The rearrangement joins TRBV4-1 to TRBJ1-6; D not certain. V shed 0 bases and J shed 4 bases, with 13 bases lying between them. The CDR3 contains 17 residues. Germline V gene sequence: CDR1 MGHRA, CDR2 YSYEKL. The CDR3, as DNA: TGCGCCAGCAGCCAAGATGTGGGTCGGCCTTATAATTCACCCCTCCACTTT. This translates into CASSQDVGRPYNSPLHF.

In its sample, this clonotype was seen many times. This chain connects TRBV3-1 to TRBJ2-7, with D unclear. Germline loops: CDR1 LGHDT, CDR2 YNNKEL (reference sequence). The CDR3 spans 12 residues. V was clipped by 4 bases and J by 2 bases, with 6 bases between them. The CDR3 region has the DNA TGTGCCAGCAGCCGGAAGACCTACGAGCAGTACTTC. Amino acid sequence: CASSRKTYEQYF.

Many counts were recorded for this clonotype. CDR3 residues: CASSVDGAGQPQHF. DNA of the CDR3: TGTGCCAGCAGCGTAGACGGGGCAGGACAGCCCCAGCATTTT. This chain uses TRBV9 with TRBJ1-5, with a tentative D call TRBD1 (5 bases). The V end was cut by 0 bases, the J end by 7 bases, with 11 bases between. The germline V gene encodes CDR1 SGDLS and CDR2 YYNGEE. The CDR3 consists of 14 residues.

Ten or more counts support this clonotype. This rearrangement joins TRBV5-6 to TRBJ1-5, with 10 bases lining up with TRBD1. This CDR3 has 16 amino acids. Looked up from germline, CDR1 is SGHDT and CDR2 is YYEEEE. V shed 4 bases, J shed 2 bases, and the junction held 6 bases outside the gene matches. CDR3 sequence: CASSTGQGFGNQPQHF. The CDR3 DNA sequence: TGTGCCAGCAGCACGGGACAGGGGTTCGGCAATCAGCCCCAGCATTTT.

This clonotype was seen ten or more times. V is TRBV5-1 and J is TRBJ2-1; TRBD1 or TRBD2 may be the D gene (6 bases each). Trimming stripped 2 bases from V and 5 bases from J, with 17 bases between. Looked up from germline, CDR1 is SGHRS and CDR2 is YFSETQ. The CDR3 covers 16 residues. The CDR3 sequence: CASSFRGRGPNNEQFF. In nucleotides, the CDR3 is TGCGCCAGCAGCTTCCGGGGTCGGGGGCCTAACAATGAGCAGTTCTTC.

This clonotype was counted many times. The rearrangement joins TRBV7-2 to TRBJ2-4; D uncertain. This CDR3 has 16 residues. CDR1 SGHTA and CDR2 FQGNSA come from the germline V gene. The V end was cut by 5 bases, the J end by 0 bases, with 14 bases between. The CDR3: CASSPPKALAKNIQYF. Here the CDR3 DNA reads TGTGCCAGCAGCCCCCCAAAGGCCCTAGCCAAAAACATTCAGTACTTC.

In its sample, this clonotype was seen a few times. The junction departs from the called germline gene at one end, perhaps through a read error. CDR3 nucleotides: TGCTGTGCTAGAGATCGGGGGGCACGCTTCTACAATGAGCAGTTCTTC. The encoded protein is CCARDRGARFYNEQFF. This sequence joins TRBV20-1 and TRBJ2-1; weak D call: TRBD2 (7 bases). Germline V gives CDR1 DFQATT, CDR2 SNEGSKA (reference sequence). The CDR3 contains 16 residues.

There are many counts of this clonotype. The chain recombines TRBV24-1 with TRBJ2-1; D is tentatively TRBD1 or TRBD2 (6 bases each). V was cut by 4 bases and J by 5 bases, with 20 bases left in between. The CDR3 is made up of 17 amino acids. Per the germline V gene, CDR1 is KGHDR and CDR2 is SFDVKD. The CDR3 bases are TGTGCCACCAGTGACCTTCTGGGGGGCGAGGGGAACAATGAGCAGTTCTTC. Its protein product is CATSDLLGGEGNNEQFF.

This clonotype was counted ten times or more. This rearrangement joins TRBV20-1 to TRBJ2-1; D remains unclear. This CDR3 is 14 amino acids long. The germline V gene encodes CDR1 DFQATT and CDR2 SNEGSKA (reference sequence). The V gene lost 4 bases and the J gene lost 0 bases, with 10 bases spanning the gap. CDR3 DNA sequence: TGCAGTGCTACCGTCTTAAGCTCCTACAATGAGCAGTTCTTC. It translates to CSATVLSSYNEQFF.

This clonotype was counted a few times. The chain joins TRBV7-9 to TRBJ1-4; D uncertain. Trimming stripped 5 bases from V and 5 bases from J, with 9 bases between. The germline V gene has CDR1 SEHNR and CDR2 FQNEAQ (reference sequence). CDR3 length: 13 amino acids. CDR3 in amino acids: CASSRTLNEKLFF. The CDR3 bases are TGTGCCAGCAGCCGGACCCTCAATGAAAAACTGTTTTTT.

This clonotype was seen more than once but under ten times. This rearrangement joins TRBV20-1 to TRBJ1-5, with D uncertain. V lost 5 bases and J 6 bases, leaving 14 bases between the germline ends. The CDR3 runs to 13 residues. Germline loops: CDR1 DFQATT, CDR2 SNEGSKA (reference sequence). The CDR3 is CSAASEASQPQHF. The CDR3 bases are TGCAGTGCTGCCTCGGAAGCAAGTCAGCCCCAGCATTTT.

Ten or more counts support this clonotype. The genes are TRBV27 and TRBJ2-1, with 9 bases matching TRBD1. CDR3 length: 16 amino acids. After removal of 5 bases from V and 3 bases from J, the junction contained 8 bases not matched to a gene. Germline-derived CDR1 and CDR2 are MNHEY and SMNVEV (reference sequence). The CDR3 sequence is CASSPSGDRDYNEQFF. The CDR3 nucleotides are TGTGCCAGCAGTCCCAGTGGGGACAGGGACTACAATGAGCAGTTCTTC.